Presented here are 28 T cell receptor beta chains from one specimen sequenced in a study of T cell changes during pregnancy in multiple sclerosis. Using immunoSEQ multiplex PCR, the repertoire was profiled, and TCRdb retains in-frame clones only, with some absent. The sample lists some 64,000 clones; about 90% were seen once. Sample: peripheral blood, taken in the first trimester of pregnancy. The receptors originated from a female donor in good health, enrolled as a control in a pregnancy study.

V is TRBV5-1 and J is TRBJ2-7; 8 bases are a match to TRBD1. This CDR3 comprises 14 residues. Germline CDR1 and CDR2: SGHRS and YFSETQ. Trimming at V came to 4 bases and at J to 9 bases, leaving 12 bases not matched to a gene. As DNA, the CDR3 is TGCGCCAGCAGCCCGGGACAGGACCTCTCTGGGCAGTACTTC. Translating it yields CASSPGQDLSGQYF.

The chain joins TRBV28 to TRBJ2-3, with 8 nucleotides matching TRBD2. This CDR3 has 13 amino acids. V lost 5 bases, J lost 5 bases, and 3 bases stayed unmatched. Germline V gene data show CDR1 as MDHEN and CDR2 as SYDVKM. CDR3 DNA: TGTGCCAGCAGTCCCGGGGGGGTAGATACGCAGTATTTT. This encodes CASSPGGVDTQYF.

A single count supports this clone. The J gene is TRBJ2-1, the V gene TRBV7-2; 7 nucleotides align to TRBD2. The germline gives CDR1 SGHTA, CDR2 FQGNSA. The V gene end was trimmed by 5 bases and the J gene end by 4 bases; junction bases not matched to a gene: 17. The CDR3 sequence is 18 residues long. The CDR3 protein is CASSPGPHLAALYNEQFF. CDR3 sequence (DNA): TGTGCCAGCAGCCCGGGGCCCCATCTAGCGGCGTTGTACAATGAGCAGTTCTTC.

Comment on this clone: The germline gene is not matched at one end of the junction; a read error may be the cause. In DNA, the CDR3 is TGTGCCAGCAAATCAGACAGAGATTCGCCCCTCCACTTT. Residues: CASKSDRDSPLHF. V usage is TRBV27 and J usage is TRBJ1-6, with a possible D match to TRBD1 (5 bases). CDR1 is MNHEY and CDR2 is SMNVEV in the germline V gene (reference sequence). The CDR3 runs 13 residues.

This clone was counted a few times. This sequence joins TRBV9 and TRBJ1-1; D is ambiguous. V was pared by 2 bases and J by 2 bases, with 7 bases between. CDR3 length equals 13 residues. The germline V gene has CDR1 SGDLS and CDR2 YYNGEE. The CDR3 nucleotides are TGTGCCAGCAGCGTTCAGAAAAACACTGAAGCTTTCTTT. Residues: CASSVQKNTEAFF. Drawing the rest from reference TRBV9 and TRBJ1-1, the complete variable domain is DSGVTQTPKHLITATGQRVTLRCSPRSGDLSVYWYQQSLDQGLQFLIQYYNGEERAKGNILERFSAQQFPDLHSELNLSSLELGDSALYFCASSVQKNTEAFFGQGTRLTVV.

This chain links TRBV19 with TRBJ1-5; 10 bases are a match to TRBD1. The V gene's germline CDR1 is LNHDA and CDR2 SQIVND (reference sequence). V shed 7 bases, J shed 1 base, and the junction held 7 bases outside the gene matches. The CDR3 length is 16 residues. The CDR3 loop is CASIESTGGSNQPQHF. The CDR3 DNA follows: TGTGCCAGTATCGAATCGACAGGGGGCAGCAATCAGCCCCAGCATTTT.

The chain employs TRBV11-2 and TRBJ1-2, with D possibly TRBD1 on 6 matching bases. Germline V CDR1 and CDR2: SGHAT, FQNNGV. Trimming pared 6 bases from V and 3 bases from J, leaving 14 bases between. CDR3 length: 14 amino acids. The DNA of the CDR3 is TGTGCCAGCAGACCCGGGACATCGCACTATGGCTACACCTTC. Translation: CASRPGTSHYGYTF.

The genes are TRBV7-8 and TRBJ1-2; D may be TRBD1 (5 bases). Deletions cut 0 bases from V and 7 bases from J, with 12 bases between. Germline V gene data show CDR1 as SGHVS and CDR2 as FQNEAQ. The CDR3 sequence is 14 residues long. The CDR3 protein is CASSLARGGGGYTF. The CDR3 DNA follows: TGTGCCAGCAGCTTAGCGCGTGGGGGGGGTGGCTACACCTTC.

This chain links TRBV29-1 with TRBJ2-7; D call uncertain. The germline gives CDR1 SQVTM, CDR2 ANQGSEA. V was shortened by 2 bases and J by 2 bases, with 16 bases between the two germline ends. The CDR3 consists of 15 residues. The CDR3 is CSVETLGPRTYEQYF. In DNA form, the CDR3 reads TGCAGCGTTGAAACACTGGGTCCTAGAACCTACGAGCAGTACTTC.

A single count supports this clone. V is TRBV2 and J is TRBJ2-5; 15 bases are shared with TRBD2. The CDR3 length is 14 residues. V trimming: 11 bases; J trimming: 5 bases; junction bases outside the gene matches: 6. Germline lookup yields CDR1 SNHLY and CDR2 FYNNEI. CDR3 nucleotide sequence: TGTGCCGGGGGACTAGCGGGGGGTCATGAGACCCAGTACTTC. The encoded protein is CAGGLAGGHETQYF.

The chain carries TRBV21-1 and TRBJ1-2; TRBD1 is the table's D call and was not checked against the DNA. TRBV21-1 is recorded as a pseudogene. CDR3 length equals 15 residues. The CDR3 nucleotides are TGTGCCAGCTTCTACAGTACAGGGGGCCACTATGGCTACACCTTC. Its protein product is CASFYSTGGHYGYTF.

There are a few counts of this clone. The CDR3 here is CASSYGGSVDTQYF. The CDR3 DNA reads as TGTGCCAGCAGTTACGGAGGGTCAGTAGATACGCAGTATTTT. The rearrangement uses TRBV6-5 and TRBJ2-3; D might be TRBD2 (6 bases). Germline V gives CDR1 MNHEY, CDR2 SVGAGI. The CDR3 is 14 residues long. V lost 2 bases and J lost 5, with 11 bases in between.

The chain combines TRBV6-1 with TRBJ1-2, with a tentative D call TRBD1 (6 bases). Germline V gene data show CDR1 as MNHNS and CDR2 as SASEGT. The CDR3 is 15 amino acids. V was pared by 4 bases and J by 1 base, with 13 bases between. The CDR3 DNA follows: TGTGCCAGCAGTGTGGACAGCCTCGATAACTATGGCTACACCTTC. Protein sequence: CASSVDSLDNYGYTF.

This rearrangement joins TRBV5-1 to TRBJ2-7; TRBD1 matches at 7 bases. The CDR3 sequence is 15 residues long. From germline, CDR1 is SGHRS and CDR2 YFSETQ. V dropped 0 bases and J dropped 2; count of bases not matched to a gene: 5. In DNA, the CDR3 is TGCGCCAGCAGCTTGGCCACAGGGGATACCTACGAGCAGTACTTC. Protein sequence: CASSLATGDTYEQYF.

The count of this clone is one. J is TRBJ1-1 and V is TRBV7-3, with 8 bases that match TRBD1. The V gene end was trimmed by 5 bases and the J gene end by 2 bases; junction bases not matched to a gene: 4. Germline assignment: CDR1 SGHTA and CDR2 FQGTGA. The CDR3 contains 14 residues. The CDR3 reads CASSIDRGNTEAFF. CDR3 in DNA: TGTGCCAGCAGCATAGACAGGGGCAACACTGAAGCTTTCTTT.

This clone was seen only a few times. This chain links TRBV30 with TRBJ1-1; D is undetermined. The CDR3 is made up of 12 amino acids. Germline V gene sequence: CDR1 GTSNPN, CDR2 SVGIG (reference sequence). Trimming left V 2 bases short and J 2 bases short, with 6 bases between. The CDR3: CAWSQVNTEAFF. The CDR3 DNA reads TGTGCCTGGAGTCAGGTTAACACTGAAGCTTTCTTT.

The genes are TRBV5-1 and TRBJ2-1; D is perhaps TRBD2 (5 bases). There are 14 residues in the CDR3. Trimming removed 1 base from V and 8 bases from J, with 13 bases in between. Germline lookup yields CDR1 SGHRS and CDR2 YFSETQ. The CDR3 is CASSLTSGKDEQFF. The CDR3 nucleotides are TGCGCCAGCAGCTTGACATCGGGGAAGGATGAGCAGTTCTTC.

The chain employs TRBV5-1 and TRBJ2-1, with 8 positions matching TRBD2. Germline V gene sequence: CDR1 SGHRS, CDR2 YFSETQ. The J segment lost 3 bases and the V segment lost 4 bases, leaving 9 bases of the junction unmatched. The CDR3 consists of 16 residues. CDR3 nucleotides: TGCGCCAGCAGCGCCAGGCTAGCGGGCAACTACAATGAGCAGTTCTTC. Encoded protein: CASSARLAGNYNEQFF.

This chain uses TRBV30 with TRBJ2-3, with 7 bases that match TRBD1. The trim removed 4 bases at V and 2 bases at J, leaving 6 bases unmatched. The CDR3 is 14 residues long. Germline assignment: CDR1 GTSNPN and CDR2 SVGIG (reference sequence). The CDR3 nucleotides are TGTGCCTGGACCCGGGGACAGAACACAGATACGCAGTATTTT. Its translation is CAWTRGQNTDTQYF.

The chain joins TRBV29-1 to TRBJ2-7; 11 bases are shared with TRBD1. The junction had 14 bases not matched to a gene; V was cut back by 6 bases and J by 1 base. Germline lookup yields CDR1 SQVTM and CDR2 ANQGSEA. The CDR3 is made up of 17 amino acids. In DNA, the CDR3 is TGCAGCGTCTTCGGACAGGGGGCGATTCAGGGGTCCTACGAGCAGTACTTC. Its translation: CSVFGQGAIQGSYEQYF.

The chain has TRBV19 and TRBJ1-2; D call uncertain. V was cut by 5 bases and J by 4 bases, with 23 bases left in between. Germline V gene data show CDR1 as LNHDA and CDR2 as SQIVND (reference sequence). CDR3 length equals 17 residues. The CDR3 nucleotides are TGTGCCAGTAGTTCATCCGGGAGCACGGCCACCGGCTATGGCTACACCTTC. Protein sequence: CASSSSGSTATGYGYTF. Combining the CDR3 with reference TRBV19 and TRBJ1-2 gives the whole variable domain DGGITQSPKYLFRKEGQNVTLSCEQNLNHDAMYWYRQDPGQGLRLIYYSQIVNDFQKGDIAEGYSVSREKKESFPLTVTSAQKNPTAFYLCASSSSGSTATGYGYTFGSGTRLTVV.

V and J are TRBV10-3 and TRBJ2-7; 7 bases align to TRBD2. Trimming removed 9 bases from V and 0 bases from J; junction bases left unmatched: 2. Germline CDR1 and CDR2: ENHRY and SYGVKD. The CDR3 is 12 residues long. CDR3 in amino acids: CAMGGYSYEQYF. CDR3 coding DNA: TGTGCCATGGGGGGGTACTCCTACGAGCAGTACTTC.

The V gene is TRBV6-6, the J gene TRBJ2-7; 7 positions agree with TRBD1. The germline gives CDR1 MNHNY, CDR2 SVGAGI (reference sequence). The length of the CDR3 is 13 residues. Germline trimming cut 5 bases from V and 1 base from J; bases unmatched to any gene: 2. The CDR3 loop reads CASSTGQSYEQYF. CDR3 sequence (DNA): TGTGCCAGCAGTACGGGACAGTCCTACGAGCAGTACTTC.

J is TRBJ1-1 and V is TRBV5-1, with D possibly TRBD1 on 5 matching bases. V lost 1 base and J lost 1, with 8 bases in between. The germline V gene encodes CDR1 SGHRS and CDR2 YFSETQ. This CDR3 is 14 amino acids long. The CDR3, as DNA: TGCGCCAGCAGCTTGCGTCAGGGGAACACTGAAGCTTTCTTT. It is translated as CASSLRQGNTEAFF.

This chain uses TRBV2 with TRBJ2-3; TRBD2 matches 7 bases. V trimming: 10 bases; J trimming: 2 bases; junction bases outside the gene matches: 9. The CDR3 has 14 residues. Germline values: CDR1 SNHLY, CDR2 FYNNEI. The DNA of the CDR3 is TGTGCCACTGGTCGGGGGGATTACACAGATACGCAGTATTTT. Its protein product is CATGRGDYTDTQYF.

DNA of the CDR3: TGTGCCAGCAGGACCGGGACACTATATAATTCACCCCTCCACTTT. This encodes CASRTGTLYNSPLHF. The chain employs TRBV6-1 and TRBJ1-6; D is possibly TRBD1 (6 bases). The germline V gene encodes CDR1 MNHNS and CDR2 SASEGT. The V gene lost 6 bases and the J gene lost 4 bases, with 13 bases spanning the gap. This CDR3 spans 15 amino acids.

The rearrangement links TRBV30 to TRBJ1-2; D gene unclear. CDR1 and CDR2 (germline): GTSNPN, SVGIG (reference sequence). Deletions cut 0 bases from V and 8 bases from J, with 13 bases between. There are 13 residues in the CDR3. The CDR3 DNA sequence: TGTGCCTGGAGTGTCGGGATCAATGGAGGCTACACCTTC. Its protein product is CAWSVGINGGYTF.

This clone has a single count. The chain employs TRBV5-1 and TRBJ2-7; 9 bases agree with TRBD1. Unmatched junction bases numbered 2, after V lost 2 bases and J lost 5 bases. Germline CDR1 and CDR2: SGHRS and YFSETQ. This CDR3 contains 13 residues. The CDR3 spells CASSLQGADEQYF. CDR3 DNA: TGCGCCAGCAGCTTACAGGGGGCGGACGAGCAGTACTTC.